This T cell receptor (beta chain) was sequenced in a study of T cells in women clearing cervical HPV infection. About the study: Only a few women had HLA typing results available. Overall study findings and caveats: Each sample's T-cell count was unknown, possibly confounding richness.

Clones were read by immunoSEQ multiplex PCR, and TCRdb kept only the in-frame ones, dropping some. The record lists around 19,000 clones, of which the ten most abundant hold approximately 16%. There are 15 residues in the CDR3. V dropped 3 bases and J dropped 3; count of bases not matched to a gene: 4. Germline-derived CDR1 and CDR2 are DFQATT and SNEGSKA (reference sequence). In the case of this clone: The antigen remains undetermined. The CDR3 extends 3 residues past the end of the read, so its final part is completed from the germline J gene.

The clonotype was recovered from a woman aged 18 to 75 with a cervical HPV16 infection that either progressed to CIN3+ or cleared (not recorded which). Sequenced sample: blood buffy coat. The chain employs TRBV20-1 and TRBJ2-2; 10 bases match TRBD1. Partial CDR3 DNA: TGCAGTGCTAGGAGACAGGGGGCGCACACCGGGGAG. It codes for CSARRQGAHTGE. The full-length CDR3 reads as CSARRQGAHTGELFF.